Listed below are T cell receptor beta chains from one sample, sequenced in a study of T-cell reconstitution after alpha-beta-depleted transplantation in children. TCRdb processed the PCR reads anew with MiXCR; each CDR3 protein has one entry. This sample has 600,000 to 700,000 distinct CDR3 sequences, with 16% found just once. Specimen: PBMCs from the stem cell graft donor, collected from the stem cell graft. The receptors were sampled from a human donor who donated a stem cell graft to a child with acute myeloid leukemia. The CDR3 runs from the conserved cysteine through the conserved F or W.

j_gene: TRBJ1-5; v_gene: TRBV7-2; CDR3aa: CASSEGGTRNSNQPQHF
j_gene: TRBJ2-1; v_gene: TRBV5-1; CDR3aa: CASSLVGRGKYNEQFF
j_gene: TRBJ1-5; v_gene: TRBV28; CDR3aa: CASRPELSNQPQHF
j_gene: TRBJ2-2; v_gene: TRBV12-3/TRBV12-4; CDR3aa: CASDWGMNTGELFF
j_gene: TRBJ1-1; v_gene: TRBV7-9; CDR3aa: CASSPSFPGTEAFF
j_gene: TRBJ2-5; v_gene: TRBV7-6; CDR3aa: CASSLVGGHETQYF
j_gene: TRBJ2-5; v_gene: TRBV15; CDR3aa: CATSRGYGKETQYF
j_gene: TRBJ2-3; v_gene: TRBV5-1; CDR3aa: CASSLGTSGGPDTQYF
j_gene: TRBJ1-1; v_gene: TRBV5-1; CDR3aa: CASSPKDRGELTEAFF
j_gene: TRBJ2-4; v_gene: TRBV29-1; CDR3aa: CSVTTSGGAGNIQYF
j_gene: TRBJ1-2; v_gene: TRBV12-3/TRBV12-4; CDR3aa: CASSRGGNYGYTF
j_gene: TRBJ2-2; v_gene: TRBV7-2; CDR3aa: CASSLAVVGTGELFF
j_gene: TRBJ2-3; v_gene: TRBV7-8; CDR3aa: CASSLLLAGAFTDTQYF
j_gene: TRBJ2-5; v_gene: TRBV20-1; CDR3aa: CSARPPSGGGLKTQYF
j_gene: TRBJ1-6; v_gene: TRBV7-2; CDR3aa: CASSYLSSGNSPLHF
j_gene: TRBJ1-6; v_gene: TRBV6-5; CDR3aa: CASSPLRQARNSPLHF